The present TCR beta chain was sequenced within a study of control samples from healthy donors and cancer patients. Assay: immunoSEQ multiplex PCR; the TCRdb copy retains only in-frame clones and omits some. The data hold under 130,000 clones, with 85% to 90% observed a single time. Germline V gene data show CDR1 as SGDLS and CDR2 as YYNGEE. The CDR3 covers 16 residues. The V end was cut by 3 bases, the J end by 2 bases, with 14 bases between. The sequencing sample was made of PBMCs. This TCR was recovered from a man between 60 and 75 years old with lung cancer. V and J are TRBV9 and TRBJ2-2; D ambiguous. CDR3 protein: CASSATLGRNTGELFF. The CDR3 nucleotides are TGTGCCAGCAGCGCCACACTGGGCCGTAACACCGGGGAGCTGTTTTTT.